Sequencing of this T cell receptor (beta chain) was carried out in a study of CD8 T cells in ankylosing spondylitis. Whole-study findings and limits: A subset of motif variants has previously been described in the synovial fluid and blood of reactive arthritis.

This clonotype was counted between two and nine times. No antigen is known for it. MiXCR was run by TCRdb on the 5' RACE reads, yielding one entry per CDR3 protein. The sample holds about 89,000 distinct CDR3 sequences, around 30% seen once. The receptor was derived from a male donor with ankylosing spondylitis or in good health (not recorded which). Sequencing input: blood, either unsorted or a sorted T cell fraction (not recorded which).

CDR3 amino acids: CASSPDGTANQPQHF. CDR3 bases: TGTGCCAGCAGTCCAGATGGGACAGCCAATCAGCCCCAGCATTTT. The V call is TRBV12-3 or TRBV12-4, the J call TRBJ1-5; 7 positions agree with TRBD1. V lost 5 bases to trimming and J lost 3 bases; unmatched junction nucleotides: 7. CDR3 length: 15 amino acids.